This T cell receptor beta chain was observed in a study of T cell clones after liver transplantation. CD3+CD4+ and CD3+CD8+ cells were FACS-sorted from thawed unstimulated PBMCs. Sequenced by immunoSEQ multiplex PCR; TCRdb stores in-frame clones only, minus some. This sample has about 24,000 clones; around three quarters occur once, and the top ten carry approximately 3%. CDR3 length: 15 residues. The germline V gene has CDR1 MDHEN and CDR2 SYDVKM. With 6 bases removed from V and 0 bases from J, the gap between germline ends came to 14 bases. This chain joins TRBV28 and TRBJ1-1, with D unresolved. The origin of this receptor is a human donor who received a liver transplant. The sample in question was CD4+ T cells from blood, obtained before liver transplant. CDR3 DNA sequence: TGTGCCAGCAGCCTCCCCGGGAACCTGAACACTGAAGCTTTCTTT. It yields the protein CASSLPGNLNTEAFF. Full variable domain (remainder filled in from reference TRBV28 and TRBJ1-1): DVKVTQSSRYLVKRTGEKVFLECVQDMDHENMFWYRQDPGLGLRLIYFSYDVKMKEKGDIPEGYSVSREKKERFSLILESASTNQTSMYLCASSLPGNLNTEAFFGQGTRLTVV.